The next 21 T cell receptor beta chains were all read from a single sample in a study of T cell responses to AZD1222 COVID-19 vaccine. Produced via immunoSEQ multiplex PCR; TCRdb's table is partial and in-frame only. In the table there are 200,000 to 250,000 clones, about 92% of which are singletons. Sequencing was performed on peripheral blood, taken on day 0 of MenACWY control vaccination. Receptor source: an adult in good health.

This chain connects TRBV3-1 (or the pseudogene TRBV3-2) to TRBJ1-1; D possibly corresponds to TRBD1 (5 bases). The length of the CDR3 is 17 residues. Germline lookup yields CDR1 LGHDT and CDR2 YNNKEL (reference sequence). With 5 bases removed from V and 1 base from J, the gap between germline ends came to 20 bases. The CDR3 region is CASSLPRRGFGNTEAFF. The CDR3 DNA sequence: TGTGCCAGCAGCTTACCTAGAAGGGGCTTCGGGAACACTGAAGCTTTCTTT.

This sequence joins TRBV6-2 or TRBV6-3 and TRBJ2-7, with D perhaps matching TRBD1 (6 bases). Germline assignment: CDR1 MNHEY and CDR2 SVGEGT. The CDR3 has 18 residues. The V end was cut by 2 bases, the J end by 4 bases, with 24 bases between. Here the CDR3 DNA reads TGTGCCAGCAGTTACGACCACGTCGGCCAGGGGATACGGTACGAGCAGTACTTC. This translates into CASSYDHVGQGIRYEQYF.

The J gene is TRBJ2-3, the V gene TRBV7-8, with 8 nucleotides matching TRBD1. CDR1 and CDR2 (germline): SGHVS, FQNEAQ. V shed 5 bases, J shed 4 bases, and the junction held 14 bases outside the gene matches. The CDR3 has 17 residues. Here the CDR3 reads CASSLTTGQGVPDTQYF. The CDR3 DNA sequence: TGTGCCAGCAGCCTCACCACCGGACAGGGTGTCCCAGATACGCAGTATTTT.

V usage is TRBV19 and J usage is TRBJ2-2; D unclear. This CDR3 spans 14 amino acids. The germline V gene encodes CDR1 LNHDA and CDR2 SQIVND (reference sequence). Trimming removed 5 bases from V and 0 bases from J, with 7 bases in between. The CDR3, as DNA: TGTGCCAGTAGTCCCCCAGCGAACACCGGGGAGCTGTTTTTT. Translated: CASSPPANTGELFF.

CDR3 region: CASSVGQNTEAFF. DNA of the CDR3: TGTGCCAGTAGTGTGGGACAGAACACTGAAGCTTTCTTT. The gene calls are TRBV19 and TRBJ1-1; D perhaps matches TRBD1 (6 bases). CDR3 size: 13 residues. Germline values: CDR1 LNHDA, CDR2 SQIVND (reference sequence). V shed 5 bases and J shed 1 base, with 8 bases lying between them.

The chain recombines TRBV7-9 with TRBJ1-1; tentatively, D is TRBD1 (5 bases). The CDR3 extends over 13 amino acids. Germline V lookup: CDR1 SEHNR, CDR2 FQNEAQ (reference sequence). The V gene lost 5 bases and the J gene lost 2 bases, with 9 bases spanning the gap. CDR3 coding DNA: TGTGCCAGCAGCACGACAGTTAACACTGAAGCTTTCTTT. Protein product: CASSTTVNTEAFF.

The chain employs TRBV5-5 and TRBJ1-1; 7 bases are a match to TRBD1. CDR3 length: 15 residues. Germline V gene lookup returns CDR1 SGHKS and CDR2 YYEKEE (reference sequence). After removal of 3 bases from V and 0 bases from J, the junction contained 5 bases not matched to a gene. The chain's CDR3 is CASSSWTGLNTEAFF. For the CDR3, the DNA is TGTGCCAGCAGCTCCTGGACAGGTTTGAACACTGAAGCTTTCTTT.

This chain links TRBV4-2 with TRBJ2-7; 10 bases map to TRBD2. J lost 2 bases, V lost 2 bases, and 6 bases had no gene match. CDR1 and CDR2 (germline): LGHNA, YNFKEQ. This CDR3 has 16 residues. Here the CDR3 reads CASSQTGTSVPYEQYF. The DNA of the CDR3 is TGTGCCAGCAGCCAAACCGGGACTAGCGTCCCCTACGAGCAGTACTTC.

CDR3 coding DNA: TGTGCCAGCAGTTATGAGGGGCGCCGCCAAGAGACCCAGTACTTC. Encoded protein: CASSYEGRRQETQYF. The V and J genes are TRBV6-5 and TRBJ2-5; D is possibly TRBD1 or TRBD2 (5 bases each). The CDR3 contains 15 residues. The germline V gene encodes CDR1 MNHEY and CDR2 SVGAGI. The V gene lost 3 bases and the J gene lost 1 base, with 12 bases spanning the gap.

V usage is TRBV12-3 or TRBV12-4 and J usage is TRBJ2-1; D perhaps matches TRBD1 (5 bases). Trimming stripped 3 bases from V and 7 bases from J, with 7 bases between. The length of the CDR3 is 12 residues. DNA of the CDR3: TGTGCCAGCAGTTTCTCAGGGAATGAGCAGTTCTTC. Translating it yields CASSFSGNEQFF.

The gene calls are TRBV6-5 and TRBJ1-6; no reliable D call. CDR1 MNHEY and CDR2 SVGAGI come from the germline V gene. V lost 11 bases and J 7 bases, leaving 12 bases between the germline ends. The CDR3 runs 12 residues. Here the CDR3 reads CALRPENSPLHF. CDR3 in DNA: TGTGCCCTCCGACCCGAGAATTCACCCCTCCACTTT.

This chain uses TRBV28 with TRBJ2-6, with D tentatively TRBD1 or TRBD2 (6 bases each). CDR1 is MDHEN and CDR2 is SYDVKM in the germline V gene. The CDR3 has 17 amino acids. Deletions cut 5 bases from V and 4 bases from J, with 18 bases between. The CDR3 DNA follows: TGTGCCAGCAGTCAGCGGTGGGGGGCGGCGGGGGCCAACGTCCTGACTTTC. This codes for CASSQRWGAAGANVLTF.

The CDR3 DNA sequence: TGTGCCAGCAGACTCGTCGACAGTCGCAATCAGCCCCAGCATTTT. The encoded protein is CASRLVDSRNQPQHF. The J gene is TRBJ1-5, the V gene TRBV28; a possible D gene is TRBD1 (5 bases). The CDR3 extends over 15 amino acids. V lost 6 bases, J lost 2 bases, and 14 bases lay in between. The germline CDR1 and CDR2 sequences are MDHEN and SYDVKM.

This sequence joins TRBV30 and TRBJ1-5, with unresolved D. This CDR3 comprises 15 residues. Germline lookup yields CDR1 GTSNPN and CDR2 SVGIG (reference sequence). Trimming cost V 0 bases and J 0 bases, with 9 bases left between them. This chain's CDR3 is CAWSVSYTSNQPQHF. The CDR3 DNA sequence: TGTGCCTGGAGTGTATCCTATACTAGCAATCAGCCCCAGCATTTT.

The chain combines TRBV18 with TRBJ1-1; D uncertain. V was shortened by 1 base and J by 0 bases, with 9 bases between the two germline ends. The CDR3 covers 15 residues. Germline CDR1 is KGHSH and CDR2 is LQKENI. This chain's CDR3 is CASSPRDMLNTEAFF. The CDR3 bases are TGTGCCAGCTCACCACGCGACATGTTGAACACTGAAGCTTTCTTT.

This chain joins TRBV12-5 and TRBJ2-7; no clear D. CDR3 size: 13 residues. CDR1 LGHNT and CDR2 FRNRAP come from the germline V gene. The V gene lost 0 bases and the J gene lost 7 bases, with 10 bases spanning the gap. The CDR3, as DNA: TGTGCTAGTGGTTTGGTACCTGGCCGGGAGCAGTACTTC. It specifies CASGLVPGREQYF.

In regard to this clone: Other DNA sequences in the sample encode the same CDR3. The chain has TRBV30 and TRBJ1-5; a weak D match, TRBD1 (5 bases). Trimming pared 0 bases from V and 4 bases from J, leaving 7 bases between. The V gene's germline CDR1 is GTSNPN and CDR2 SVGIG (reference sequence). The CDR3 consists of 13 residues. In DNA form, the CDR3 reads TGTGCCTGGAGTGTTTCAGGGAATCAGCCCCAGCATTTT. Translation gives CAWSVSGNQPQHF.

V gene TRBV27 combines with J gene TRBJ1-5; the D gene is possibly TRBD1 (5 bases). V was clipped by 5 bases and J by 4 bases, with 9 bases between them. The CDR3 runs to 13 residues. From germline, CDR1 is MNHEY and CDR2 SMNVEV (reference sequence). The CDR3 sequence is CASSPGRNQPQHF. In nucleotides, the CDR3 is TGTGCCAGCAGTCCAGGGAGAAATCAGCCCCAGCATTTT.

The CDR3 sequence: CSTSGQTGAFF. The CDR3, as DNA: TGCAGTACGTCCGGACAGACGGGGGCTTTCTTT. The chain carries TRBV20-1 and TRBJ1-1; D is perhaps TRBD1 (6 bases). V was shortened by 8 bases and J by 11 bases, with 18 bases between the two germline ends. The germline CDR1 and CDR2 sequences are DFQATT and SNEGSKA (reference sequence). The CDR3 is made up of 11 amino acids.

The V gene is TRBV5-1, the J gene TRBJ2-2, with TRBD1 identical over 9 bases. The germline V gene has CDR1 SGHRS and CDR2 YFSETQ. J was trimmed by 6 bases and V by 6 bases; bases with no gene match: 6. The CDR3 has 14 residues. The CDR3 region is CASTDTGGPGELFF. The DNA for the CDR3 is TGCGCCAGCACCGATACAGGGGGCCCCGGGGAGCTGTTTTTT.

The chain employs TRBV12-3 or TRBV12-4 and TRBJ2-5; D remains unclear. The germline V and J ends were trimmed by 6 bases and 5 bases, with 13 bases remaining between them. The length of the CDR3 is 13 residues. In nucleotides, the CDR3 is TGTGCCAGCAGCCGCGGACCGGGCGAGACCCAGTACTTC. Protein sequence: CASSRGPGETQYF.